This TCR beta chain emerged from a study of vaccination and CD4 T cells after COVID-19 (dated by TCRdb to the early 2020s). Regarding the research as a whole: Every convalescent patient had a positive nasal swab PCR test for SARS-CoV-2, with mild disease in 8 to 10 patients and severe disease in one. In the convalescent cohort there were six males and four females, among whom were two Hispanic individuals, seven Caucasians, two Asians and one multiracial person. Post-vaccine blood samples were collected a median of around 70 days after the second vaccine dose, ranging from about 13 to 250 days. In 10 COVID-19 convalescent patients and a few infection-naive healthy vaccine recipients, researchers compared the spike-specific CD4+ TCR repertoire from before mRNA vaccination with the repertoire from after. For stimulating the cultures, overlapping spike peptide pools were used, derived from SARS-CoV-2 as well as from the common cold coronaviruses HCoV-NL63, HCoV-OC43 and HCoV-229E. Post-COVID blood samples from convalescent patients were collected a median of roughly 100 days after diagnosis, with a range of roughly 30 to 170 days. Two doses of either the Pfizer-BioNTech BNT162b2 vaccine (n=8) or the Moderna mRNA-1273 vaccine (n=2) were administered to participants. Control cultures used a CEFX viral epitope pool as positive control, an HIV-1 Nef peptide pool as negative control, or no peptide.

About this clonotype: Its antigen is not yet known. Within one base of it there is no much larger clone, and no base qualities were kept.

Library method: PCR. At the Johns Hopkins FTIC core, DNA from the cultured CD4+ T cells underwent TCR sequencing with the Oncomine TCR Beta short-read assay. The QIAamp micro DNA kit was used to extract genomic DNA from the cultured CD4+ T cells. Oncomine TCR Beta libraries made from cultured CD4+ T cells were pooled using unique dual indexes and sequenced on an Illumina iSeq 100. As for the authors' bioinformatics: Non-productive sequences were removed, and CDR3s not starting with C, not ending with F or W, or shorter than 7 amino acids were discarded. Antigen-specific clonotypes were identified with the MANAFEST web application by comparing peptide-stimulated wells with reference and other culture wells. To be called positive, a clone needed an FDR below 0.05, an odds ratio above 5, and a productive frequency above 0.1% in at least two of three replicate wells. A clonotype was classed as cross-reactive if the clonotype showed significant expansion both in SARS-CoV-2 spike wells and in at least one common cold coronavirus spike condition. Similarity between CDR3 sequences was evaluated in R version 3.6.1 using Levenshtein distances (stringdist) and unrooted phylogenetic trees (ape). TCRdb itself trimmed the public reads at Q25 with fastp, ran MiXCR and retained productive beta chains. Identical CDR3 protein sequences are pooled into one entry, listed with their most common genes and DNA. Clone size and V and J calls follow TCRdb, not the original study. The sample table shows more than 7,500 distinct CDR3 sequences, and approximately 63% are seen once. The top ten hold more than 20% of the sample.

Summary of the overall study and its limitations: In convalescent patients, a median around 90% of post-vaccine SARS-CoV-2-reactive clones were detected only after vaccination, suggesting vaccine-specific priming. Only a relatively small number of convalescent patients were included in the study, and early timepoints following natural infection were not analyzed. Nearly all vaccine-specific clones in convalescent patients (304 of 307) were mono-reactive for SARS-CoV-2 spike rather than cross-reactive with common cold coronaviruses. Although the median number of SARS-CoV-2-reactive clonotypes went up from roughly 20 after infection to 30 to 45 after vaccination, the increase was not significant.

In light of the paper, this sample's treatment or condition label describes: approximately 10-day PBMC culture with coronavirus spike peptide pools or control peptides (ViraFEST assay). The ViraFEST assay, used in the study, expanded antigen-specific T cells with peptide pools and then identified the expanded clonotypes through TCR sequencing. The convalescent patients' positive SARS-CoV-2 PCR tests were from March to December 2020, which was before the Alpha, Beta and Delta variants emerged in the United States. Each well held around 2 million PBMCs cultured with roughly 10 ug/ml peptide pools in IMDM containing approximately 5% human AB serum and around 10 IU/ml IL-2. Half of the culture medium was replaced with fresh IL-2-containing medium on days 3 and 7. Once the cells had been in culture for about 10 days, the EasySep CD4+ T cell isolation kit was used to isolate CD4+ T cells by negative selection. PBMCs were separated from whole blood using Ficoll-Paque Plus gradient centrifugation and then either used fresh or cryopreserved at -140C. In general, triplicate wells were set up for every culture condition.

The sample consisted of CD4+ T cells from blood, cultured in vitro. The sequence derives from a human donor who had recovered from COVID-19.

The DNA reads as follows: TGTGCCAGCAGGACAGGGGGGAAGGGGGGCTACACCTTC. Protein translation: CASRTGGKGGYTF. The sequence joins TRBV28 to TRBJ1-2; TRBD1 agrees with 9 junctional bases. CDR1 and CDR2, per the germline V gene, are MDHEN and SYDVKM. Clipping removes 6 bases from V and 8 bases from J, with 7 as the unmatched junction base count. The CDR3 starts with the cysteine, ends with the phenylalanine, and has 13 residues. The sequence is cut down to CDR3 DNA, 39 bases in frame from base 1.